These 17 T cell receptor beta chains were all obtained from the same sample, sequenced in a study of cytomegalovirus exposure and HLA in healthy donors. The PCR ran on 60 Vbeta and 13 Jbeta primers. TCRdb keeps only in-frame clones here, not all; method: immunoSEQ multiplex PCR. The sample contains fewer than 200,000 clones, more than 65% of which appear only once. Sequencing used PBMCs. All receptors derive from a woman aged 35 to 49 in good health and CMV-seropositive.

In this sample, this clone turned up a few times. The chain has TRBV7-2 and TRBJ2-7, with 9 nucleotides matching TRBD2. The ends lost 1 base at V and 3 bases at J; junction bases unmatched: 4. The CDR3 extends over 15 amino acids. Germline loops: CDR1 SGHTA, CDR2 FQGNSA. This CDR3 is CASSLEASGIYEQYF. The CDR3 region has the DNA TGTGCCAGCAGCTTAGAGGCTAGCGGGATCTACGAGCAGTACTTC.

In this sample, this clone turned up a few times. J is TRBJ2-1 and V is TRBV11-2, with 9 bases fitting TRBD2. CDR1 is SGHAT and CDR2 is FQNNGV in the germline V gene. V lost 1 base to trimming and J lost 0 bases; unmatched junction nucleotides: 7. This CDR3 is 18 amino acids long. The CDR3 is CASSLVRLAGSSYNEQFF. CDR3 DNA sequence: TGTGCCAGCAGCTTAGTAAGGCTAGCGGGGAGCTCCTACAATGAGCAGTTCTTC.

The chain is built from TRBV2 and TRBJ1-2; TRBD1 agrees at 8 bases. The CDR3 is 12 residues long. J lost 8 bases, V lost 7 bases, and 6 bases had no gene match. Germline CDR1 SNHLY, CDR2 FYNNEI. The CDR3 sequence: CASIGQGNGYTF. DNA for the CDR3: TGTGCCAGCATCGGACAGGGAAACGGCTACACCTTC.

This clone was picked up a small number of times. V is TRBV28 and J is TRBJ1-2; tentatively, D is TRBD1 (5 bases). V gave up 9 bases and J gave up 1 base, with 15 bases separating them. This CDR3 is 14 amino acids long. CDR1 and CDR2 from the germline V gene are MDHEN and SYDVKM. The CDR3 sequence is CASQGGDFNYGYTF. CDR3 DNA: TGTGCCAGTCAGGGTGGGGACTTTAACTATGGCTACACCTTC.

V is TRBV19 and J is TRBJ2-2; 7 bases agree with TRBD1. The CDR3 spans 18 residues. The germline gives CDR1 LNHDA, CDR2 SQIVND (reference sequence). The V segment lost 6 bases and the J segment 0 bases; nucleotides outside the gene matches: 13. CDR3 residues: CASSTDRRSNPNTGELFF. CDR3 DNA: TGTGCCAGTAGCACGGACAGGCGTTCGAATCCGAACACCGGGGAGCTGTTTTTT.

V and J are TRBV6-5 and TRBJ1-1; the D gene is possibly TRBD1 (6 bases). This CDR3 contains 14 residues. V dropped 6 bases and J dropped 5 bases, with 16 bases sitting between them. The germline V gene encodes CDR1 MNHEY and CDR2 SVGAGI. The DNA for the CDR3 is TGTGCCAGCAGGAAGGGGGGGAGTTTTACTGAAGCTTTCTTT. This translates into CASRKGGSFTEAFF.

The chain recombines TRBV27 with TRBJ2-1; D may be TRBD1 (6 bases). Trimming shortened V by 2 bases and J by 7 bases, and 15 bases separated the two germline ends. From germline, CDR1 is MNHEY and CDR2 SMNVEV (reference sequence). CDR3 length equals 15 residues. This CDR3 reads CASSLPRQGMNEQFF. The CDR3 DNA reads as TGTGCCAGCAGTTTACCTAGGCAGGGGATGAATGAGCAGTTCTTC.

This clone was found a few times. The chain links TRBV5-8 to TRBJ2-1, with D perhaps matching TRBD2 (6 bases). The CDR3 is 15 amino acids. Germline lookup yields CDR1 SGHTS and CDR2 YDEGEE. V dropped 6 bases and J dropped 3 bases, with 16 bases sitting between them. CDR3 sequence reads: CASIPRGFDYNEQFF. The CDR3 bases are TGTGCCAGCATCCCCCGGGGGTTCGACTACAATGAGCAGTTCTTC.

The genes are TRBV29-1 and TRBJ1-1; the D gene is possibly TRBD1 (6 bases). Germline V gene data show CDR1 as SQVTM and CDR2 as ANQGSEA. Deletions cut 0 bases from V and 0 bases from J, with 8 bases between. This CDR3 comprises 14 residues. This CDR3 reads CSVEEQGMNTEAFF. The CDR3 DNA reads as TGCAGCGTTGAAGAACAGGGTATGAACACTGAAGCTTTCTTT.

This chain joins TRBV5-6 and TRBJ1-2, with D possibly matching TRBD1 (5 bases). The CDR3 is 14 residues long. Germline CDR1 and CDR2: SGHDT and YYEEEE. The V end was cut by 2 bases, the J end by 4 bases, with 12 bases between. In nucleotides, the CDR3 is TGTGCCAGCAGCTTAGGAGGGGAGCCCTATGGCTACACCTTC. This sequence encodes CASSLGGEPYGYTF.

V usage is TRBV19 and J usage is TRBJ1-4, with TRBD1 matching 9 bases. The trim removed 8 bases at V and 7 bases at J, leaving 11 bases unmatched. The CDR3 consists of 15 residues. Germline loops: CDR1 LNHDA, CDR2 SQIVND (reference sequence). CDR3 bases: TGTGCCAGTCAGCCACAGGGGGCCGGAGGTGAAAAACTGTTTTTT. Its translation: CASQPQGAGGEKLFF. The full variable domain, completed using reference TRBV19 and TRBJ1-4, is DGGITQSPKYLFRKEGQNVTLSCEQNLNHDAMYWYRQDPGQGLRLIYYSQIVNDFQKGDIAEGYSVSREKKESFPLTVTSAQKNPTAFYLCASQPQGAGGEKLFFGSGTQLSVL.

The chain has TRBV27 and TRBJ2-1; D not resolved. With 8 bases removed from V and 8 bases from J, the gap between germline ends came to 16 bases. Looked up from germline, CDR1 is MNHEY and CDR2 is SMNVEV (reference sequence). There are 13 residues in the CDR3. This CDR3 is CASSRGLEDEQFF. CDR3 nucleotide sequence: TGTGCCAGCTCCCGTGGCCTCGAGGATGAGCAGTTCTTC.

The chain recombines TRBV5-1 with TRBJ2-7; D might be TRBD2 (6 bases). V was pared by 1 base and J by 9 bases, with 11 bases between. The germline V gene encodes CDR1 SGHRS and CDR2 YFSETQ. The CDR3 consists of 12 residues. The CDR3 reads CASSLRGFVQYF. CDR3 DNA sequence: TGCGCCAGCAGCTTGCGGGGGTTCGTGCAGTACTTC.

The chain recombines TRBV18 with TRBJ1-2, with a tentative D call TRBD1 (5 bases). Germline lookup yields CDR1 KGHSH and CDR2 LQKENI. Trimming cost V 1 base and J 7 bases, with 13 bases left between them. The CDR3 spans 14 residues. The CDR3 DNA reads TGTGCCAGCTCACCACGCGACGGGGGTGGTGGCTACACCTTC. This translates into CASSPRDGGGGYTF.

The genes are TRBV7-2 and TRBJ1-1; 7 bases are a match to TRBD1. CDR1 and CDR2 from the germline V gene are SGHTA and FQGNSA. After removal of 3 bases from V and 3 bases from J, the junction contained 1 base not matched to a gene. The CDR3 extends over 13 amino acids. This CDR3 reads CASSFGTDTEAFF. The CDR3 nucleotides read TGTGCCAGCAGCTTCGGGACAGACACTGAAGCTTTCTTT.

V usage is TRBV4-2 and J usage is TRBJ2-7; TRBD1 might be the D (6 bases). The CDR3 runs to 15 residues. The V gene's germline CDR1 is LGHNA and CDR2 YNFKEQ. Trimming pared 5 bases from V and 5 bases from J, leaving 19 bases between. The CDR3 bases are TGTGCCAGCAGCTCACCTAGTGACAGGTCCCACGAGCAGTACTTC. It yields the protein CASSSPSDRSHEQYF.

Of note for this clone: The junction does not match germline at one end; this may be a read error. The V gene is TRBV6-5, the J gene TRBJ1-2; 9 nucleotides line up with TRBD1. Per the germline V gene, CDR1 is MNHEY and CDR2 is SVGAGI. The CDR3 is made up of 16 amino acids. CDR3 coding DNA: TGTGCCAGCAGTTCATCGGGACAGGGAAATAACTATGGCTACCCCTTC. Translated: CASSSSGQGNNYGYPF.